This T cell receptor beta chain was observed in a study of beta chain features in type 1 diabetes. Study results and caveats: All four CD4+ subsets from Type 1 diabetes patients carried moderately but significantly shorter TCRB CDR3s. The naive, central memory and Treg TCRB repertoires looked more alike in patients than they did in healthy donors.

Sequencing targeted expressed TCRB transcripts, as all isolated RNA had been reverse transcribed. The method was immunoSEQ multiplex PCR; TCRdb's version includes in-frame clones alone and lacks a portion of them. The sample holds about 280,000 clones; 15% are singletons and the top ten take roughly 0.015%. Of note for this clone: No antigen is known for it.

The CDR3 sequence is 15 residues long. Germline assignment: CDR1 SQVTM and CDR2 ANQGSEA. The V and J ends lost 5 bases and 0 bases, in that order; junction bases with no gene match: 9. Averaging around 110 mL, one heparinised blood draw came from each individual donor. J is TRBJ1-1 and V is TRBV29-1, with TRBD1 matching over 7 bases. The receptor was isolated from a young man with type 1 diabetes. Sequences were obtained from naive CD4+ T cells from blood. The CDR3 spells CSVLQGGVMNTEAFF. CDR3 DNA sequence: TGCAGCGTTCTCCAAGGGGGCGTTATGAACACTGAAGCTTTCTTT.